These 21 T cell receptor beta chains were all obtained from the same sample, sequenced in a study of OX40 agonist ivuxolimab in advanced cancers. Library preparation employed the immunoSEQ multiplex PCR assay. TCRdb stores this immuneACCESS table with in-frame sequences only. Part of the clones is absent; in the studies checked, under half of the shortfall reflects unresolved V genes, and no reason is known for the rest. This sample lists 82,000 or so clones; more than 70% were detected once. The top ten clones comprise 2% to 2.5% of the sample. Specimen: CD4+ or CD8+ T cells sorted from blood, collected in a trial of the OX40 agonist ivuxolimab. These receptors came from an adult with an advanced solid tumor such as melanoma, head and neck, liver or kidney cancer.

The CDR3 is CASSFPLGSSDEKLFF. DNA for the CDR3: TGTGCCAGCAGCTTCCCCTTAGGGAGTTCAGATGAAAAACTGTTTTTT. The genes are TRBV11-2 and TRBJ1-4; D unresolved. This CDR3 comprises 16 residues. Trimming took 3 bases from V and 6 from J, leaving 17 bases between them. Looked up from germline, CDR1 is SGHAT and CDR2 is FQNNGV.

The J gene is TRBJ2-1, the V gene TRBV30, with D uncertain. Trimming removed 3 bases at V and 0 bases at J, with 9 bases between. Germline CDR1 is GTSNPN and CDR2 is SVGIG (reference sequence). The CDR3 sequence is 14 residues long. CDR3 coding DNA: TGTGCCTGGAGGGCAGAGAGCTCCTACAATGAGCAGTTCTTC. Amino acids: CAWRAESSYNEQFF. Filled out from reference TRBV30 and TRBJ2-1, the complete variable domain reads SQTIHQWPATLVQPVGSPLSLECTVEGTSNPNLYWYRQAAGRGLQLLFYSVGIGQISSEVPQNLSASRPQDRQFILSSKKLLLSDSGFYLCAWRAESSYNEQFFGPGTRLTVL.

This clone was counted a few times. The chain has TRBV28 and TRBJ2-1; no definite D call. Looked up from germline, CDR1 is MDHEN and CDR2 is SYDVKM. The V gene lost 5 bases and the J gene lost 0 bases, with 14 bases spanning the gap. This CDR3 region has 16 residues. CDR3 bases: TGTGCCAGCAGTCCCCAGACGGTTAGCTCCTACAATGAGCAGTTCTTC. Its translation: CASSPQTVSSYNEQFF.

The genes are TRBV18 and TRBJ1-5; D ambiguous. The germline CDR1 and CDR2 sequences are KGHSH and LQKENI. V lost 2 bases and J 6 bases, leaving 11 bases between the germline ends. This CDR3 has 14 amino acids. The CDR3 bases are TGTGCCAGCTCACCAGGTAGGCTTGGTCAGCCCCAGCATTTT. Amino acid sequence: CASSPGRLGQPQHF.

The chain joins TRBV6-4 to TRBJ2-2; D possibly matches TRBD1 or TRBD2 (5 bases each). CDR1 and CDR2 (germline): MRHNA, SNTAGT. The CDR3 contains 16 residues. V lost 6 bases and J 7 bases, leaving 21 bases between the germline ends. CDR3 nucleotides: TGTGCCAGCAGCCAGCGGATGGGGGTCGTCCTCGGGGAGCTGTTTTTT. It encodes CASSQRMGVVLGELFF.

The rearrangement uses TRBV16 and TRBJ1-1; possibly TRBD1 for D (6 bases). CDR1 is KGHSY and CDR2 is FQNENV in the germline V gene. The CDR3 length is 13 residues. The V end was cut by 5 bases, the J end by 4 bases, with 11 bases between. The CDR3 region has the DNA TGTGCCAGCAGCTACGACAGGAGCACTGAAGCTTTCTTT. Its protein product is CASSYDRSTEAFF. The complete variable domain, with remaining parts taken from reference TRBV16 and TRBJ1-1, reads GEEVAQTPKHLVRGEGQKAKLYCAPIKGHSYVFWYQQVLKNEFKFLISFQNENVFDETGMPKERFSAKCLPNSPCSLEIQATKLEDSAVYFCASSYDRSTEAFFGQGTRLTVV.

The chain is built from TRBV4-1 and TRBJ2-7; 10 bases are a match to TRBD1. CDR3 size: 15 residues. V was pared by 0 bases and J by 5 bases, with 4 bases of the junction left unmatched. The germline gives CDR1 MGHRA, CDR2 YSYEKL. The CDR3 here is CASSQDGQGGDEQYF. The DNA for the CDR3 is TGCGCCAGCAGCCAAGATGGACAGGGGGGGGACGAGCAGTACTTC.

The V call is TRBV7-9, the J call TRBJ1-2; D gene uncertain. The CDR3 is 12 amino acids. Germline values: CDR1 SEHNR, CDR2 FQNEAQ (reference sequence). Trimming removed 1 base at V and 3 bases at J, with 3 bases between. As DNA, the CDR3 is TGTGCCAGCAGCTTAGGGGACTATGGCTACACCTTC. The encoded protein is CASSLGDYGYTF.

This chain connects TRBV25-1 to TRBJ2-7; D not certain. The CDR3 spans 15 residues. Germline-derived CDR1 and CDR2 are MGHDK and SYGVNS. Trimming pared 4 bases from V and 2 bases from J, leaving 15 bases between. The CDR3 sequence: CASSANQASAYEQYF. The CDR3 DNA reads TGTGCCAGCAGTGCCAATCAAGCCTCCGCCTACGAGCAGTACTTC.

The chain recombines TRBV5-6 with TRBJ1-5, with a possible D match to TRBD1 (5 bases). CDR1 and CDR2 from the germline V gene are SGHDT and YYEEEE. The CDR3 contains 14 residues. Trimming shortened V by 0 bases and J by 3 bases, and 7 bases separated the two germline ends. CDR3 sequence reads: CASSLGQPNQPQHF. The CDR3, as DNA: TGTGCCAGCAGCTTGGGACAGCCCAATCAGCCCCAGCATTTT.

The rearrangement joins TRBV4-3 to TRBJ2-3; 9 nucleotides line up with TRBD2. The CDR3 runs 21 residues. V was pared by 0 bases and J by 4 bases, with 20 bases of the junction left unmatched. Germline V gives CDR1 LGHNA, CDR2 YSLEER. The CDR3 loop is CASSQDFGAGGPSVGADTQYF. The CDR3 DNA reads as TGCGCCAGCAGCCAAGATTTTGGGGCGGGGGGGCCGTCAGTGGGTGCAGATACGCAGTATTTT.

V is TRBV5-8 and J is TRBJ2-1; 8 bases line up with TRBD1. The CDR3 extends over 14 amino acids. Per germline, CDR1 SGHTS and CDR2 YDEGEE. V was clipped by 5 bases and J by 9 bases; unmatched bases: 10. Here the CDR3 reads CASSTTGTGSEQFF. The CDR3 DNA reads as TGTGCCAGCAGTACTACCGGGACAGGATCTGAGCAGTTCTTC.

The rearrangement links TRBV6-4 to TRBJ1-5; 11 nucleotides line up with TRBD1. V gave up 2 bases and J gave up 0 bases; unmatched junction bases: 15. This CDR3 is 21 amino acids long. Germline CDR1 MRHNA, CDR2 SNTAGT. Here the CDR3 reads CASSDQPVGTGGVLSNQPQHF. The CDR3 DNA reads as TGTGCCAGCAGTGACCAACCCGTCGGGACAGGGGGTGTCCTTAGCAATCAGCCCCAGCATTTT.

For this clone: The same CDR3 is also encoded by other DNA sequences in this sample. The V and J genes are TRBV19 and TRBJ1-1, with D unresolved. The germline V gene encodes CDR1 LNHDA and CDR2 SQIVND (reference sequence). CDR3 length: 13 amino acids. V lost 10 bases, J lost 1 base, and 13 bases lay in between. CDR3 nucleotide sequence: TGTGCCACCAGGTACACCTGGAACACTGAAGCTTTCTTT. Amino acid sequence: CATRYTWNTEAFF.

The chain combines TRBV19 with TRBJ1-6; the D is unclear. V was pared by 3 bases and J by 10 bases, with 13 bases between. CDR1 and CDR2 (germline): LNHDA, SQIVND (reference sequence). The CDR3 loop spans 14 amino acids. Here the CDR3 reads CASSITGGRSPLHF. The CDR3 DNA sequence: TGTGCCAGTAGTATTACGGGAGGAAGATCACCCCTCCACTTT.

The chain combines TRBV15 with TRBJ1-2; D may be TRBD1 (5 bases). Germline values: CDR1 LNHNV, CDR2 YYDKDF (reference sequence). This CDR3 contains 14 residues. Trimming removed 0 bases from V and 6 bases from J, with 11 bases in between. DNA for the CDR3: TGTGCCACCAGCAGAGATCCAGGGCGAAATGGCTACACCTTC. Residues: CATSRDPGRNGYTF.

The rearrangement links TRBV7-3 to TRBJ2-1, with 8 bases aligning to TRBD2. Germline V gives CDR1 SGHTA, CDR2 FQGTGA. The V gene end was trimmed by 4 bases and the J gene end by 4 bases; junction bases not matched to a gene: 9. CDR3 length: 16 residues. CDR3 loop: CASSSGSGGLYNEQFF. In nucleotides, the CDR3 is TGTGCCAGCAGCTCGGGGAGCGGGGGCCTTTACAATGAGCAGTTCTTC.

The chain couples TRBV7-9 to TRBJ1-2, with D unresolved. Germline V gene lookup returns CDR1 SEHNR and CDR2 FQNEAQ (reference sequence). The CDR3 has 14 amino acids. V was trimmed by 7 bases and J by 4 bases, leaving 16 bases between them. The CDR3 nucleotides are TGTGCCAGCACCGTTGCAGCTCCTGGCTATGGCTACACCTTC. This translates into CASTVAAPGYGYTF.

The sample holds a few counts of this clone. The chain couples TRBV28 to TRBJ1-2, with D unclear. The CDR3 runs to 13 residues. Germline loops: CDR1 MDHEN, CDR2 SYDVKM. The V end was cut by 8 bases, the J end by 5 bases, with 15 bases between. The CDR3 loop is CASSPGVEYGYTF. In DNA form, the CDR3 reads TGTGCCAGCTCCCCCGGGGTTGAATATGGCTACACCTTC.

This clone was observed a few times. V usage is TRBV18 and J usage is TRBJ1-1; 7 nucleotides line up with TRBD1. CDR1 is KGHSH, CDR2 LQKENI, per germline. The CDR3 extends over 13 amino acids. The trim removed 11 bases at V and 0 bases at J, leaving 6 bases unmatched. This chain's CDR3 is CAGQVTMNTEAFF. In nucleotides, the CDR3 is TGTGCCGGACAGGTTACCATGAACACTGAAGCTTTCTTT.

This clone showed up just once. The chain couples TRBV25-1 to TRBJ2-1; possible D gene TRBD2, 5 bases. The CDR3 consists of 17 residues. Germline CDR1 reads MGHDK; CDR2 reads SYGVNS. Trimming cost V 1 base and J 1 base, with 14 bases left between them. Here the CDR3 DNA reads TGTGCCAGCAGTGAATCTTCGGGAACACATTCCTACAATGAGCAGTTCTTC. Residues: CASSESSGTHSYNEQFF.